Sequencing of this T cell receptor (beta chain) was carried out in a study of cytomegalovirus exposure and HLA in healthy donors. Study at large: An early data release held tens of millions of unique TCRs from HLA-typed donors. Study conclusions and caveats: A previous analysis found most TCR beta V segments productive roughly 90% or roughly 30% of the time.

Primers for the PCR totalled 60 Vbeta and 13 Jbeta. Profiling relied on immunoSEQ multiplex PCR, and the TCRdb table lists in-frame clones only, not all of them. The table records tens of thousands of clones, 75% to 90% of them present only once. About this clone: Its target is not known.

The sequence came from a woman in her thirties or forties in good health and CMV-seropositive. Sequencing used PBMCs.

The CDR3 DNA follows: TGTGCCAGCTCCCCCAGCGTGGGTATCACAGATACGCAGTATTTT. Translated: CASSPSVGITDTQYF. This chain connects TRBV18 to TRBJ2-3; D not resolved. The V end lost 6 bases, the J end lost 2 bases, and 15 bases lay between the germline ends. Germline CDR1 reads KGHSH; CDR2 reads LQKENI. This CDR3 is 15 amino acids long.